These 30 T cell receptor beta chains came from one sample sequenced in a study of CD8 T cells in Susac syndrome. Reverse transcription used roughly 0.45 to 1 ug RNA and random hexamers. Via MiXCR, TCRdb re-called the immunoSEQ multiplex PCR reads, giving one row per CDR3 protein. In the table there are some 450,000 distinct CDR3 sequences, approximately 85% of which are singletons. Sequences were obtained from CD8+ T cells from PBMCs. These receptors were taken from a human donor with multiple sclerosis.

The rearrangement links TRBV9 to TRBJ2-1; 11 bases fit TRBD2. The CDR3 runs 17 residues. Per the germline V gene, CDR1 is SGDLS and CDR2 is YYNGEE. The trim removed 0 bases at V and 3 bases at J, leaving 5 bases unmatched. CDR3 coding DNA: TGTGCCAGCAGCGTAGACGGGACTAGCGGAATCTACAATGAGCAGTTCTTC. It is translated as CASSVDGTSGIYNEQFF.

This chain connects TRBV7-4 to TRBJ2-3, with D uncertain. CDR3 size: 14 residues. Looked up from germline, CDR1 is SGHVT and CDR2 is SQSDAQ. Trimming shortened V by 1 base and J by 5 bases, and 10 bases separated the two germline ends. CDR3 sequence: CASSLGDVGDTQYF. The CDR3 bases are TGTGCCAGCAGCTTAGGTGACGTCGGAGATACGCAGTATTTT. Full variable domain (rest looked up from reference TRBV7-4 and TRBJ2-3): GAGVSQSPRYKVAKRGRDVALRCDSISGHVTLYWYRQTLGQGSEVLTYSQSDAQRDKSGRPSGRFSAERPERSVSTLKIQRTEQGDSAVYLCASSLGDVGDTQYFGPGTRLTVL.

V usage is TRBV19 and J usage is TRBJ2-1; tentative D call: TRBD1 (6 bases). Germline CDR1 and CDR2: LNHDA and SQIVND (reference sequence). The V and J ends lost 1 base and 5 bases respectively, with 6 bases between them. The CDR3 runs to 13 residues. The CDR3 DNA sequence: TGTGCCAGTAGTATAGGGACAGACAATGAGCAGTTCTTC. It specifies CASSIGTDNEQFF. Complete variable domain (other parts from reference TRBV19 and TRBJ2-1): DGGITQSPKYLFRKEGQNVTLSCEQNLNHDAMYWYRQDPGQGLRLIYYSQIVNDFQKGDIAEGYSVSREKKESFPLTVTSAQKNPTAFYLCASSIGTDNEQFFGPGTRLTVL.

The V gene is TRBV30, the J gene TRBJ1-4; TRBD1 matches 9 bases. This CDR3 contains 14 residues. CDR1 and CDR2 (germline): GTSNPN, SVGIG (reference sequence). V lost 2 bases and J lost 5; bases outside the gene matches: 3. In nucleotides, the CDR3 is TGTGCCTGGAGTTCCGGGACAGGGAATGAAAAACTGTTTTTT. The encoded protein is CAWSSGTGNEKLFF.

The J gene is TRBJ2-1, the V gene TRBV12-3 or TRBV12-4; 7 bases align to TRBD1. CDR3 size: 15 residues. The trim removed 4 bases at V and 6 bases at J, leaving 9 bases unmatched. The CDR3 DNA follows: TGTGCCAGCAGTTGGGAATCCCGACAGGGCAATGAGCAGTTCTTC. The encoded protein is CASSWESRQGNEQFF.

This clonotype appeared once. This chain links TRBV29-1 with TRBJ2-7; D not resolved. The CDR3 spans 13 residues. From germline, CDR1 is SQVTM and CDR2 ANQGSEA. V was pared by 7 bases and J by 1 base, with 14 bases between. The CDR3, as DNA: TGCAGCGGCCTAGTGGACGCTTCCTACGAGCAGTACTTC. It specifies CSGLVDASYEQYF.

J is TRBJ2-7 and V is TRBV5-1, with D perhaps TRBD1 (6 bases). Per germline, CDR1 SGHRS and CDR2 YFSETQ. The CDR3 spans 12 residues. V dropped 4 bases and J dropped 4 bases, with 9 bases sitting between them. This CDR3 is CASSTGQYEQYF. The CDR3 DNA reads as TGCGCCAGCAGCACCGGACAGTACGAGCAGTACTTC.

The chain combines TRBV4-2 with TRBJ2-5, with D possibly being TRBD1 (6 bases). CDR1 is LGHNA and CDR2 is YNFKEQ in the germline V gene. This CDR3 is 14 amino acids long. Trimming removed 1 base from V and 5 bases from J, with 11 bases in between. The CDR3 coding sequence is TGTGCCAGCAGCCAAGGCCAGGGGATGGAGACCCAGTACTTC. Protein product: CASSQGQGMETQYF.

The rearrangement joins TRBV18 to TRBJ2-3; 13 nucleotides agree with TRBD2. CDR1 and CDR2 (germline): KGHSH, LQKENI. This CDR3 is built from 16 residues. With V trimmed by 5 bases and J by 2 bases, 4 bases remained unmatched. DNA of the CDR3: TGTGCCAGCTCAACCGGGACTAGCGGGACCACAGATACGCAGTATTTT. Translated: CASSTGTSGTTDTQYF. Together with reference TRBV18 and TRBJ2-3, the CDR3 gives the full variable domain: NAGVMQNPRHLVRRRGQEARLRCSPMKGHSHVYWYRQLPEEGLKFMVYLQKENIIDESGMPKERFSAEFPKEGPSILRIQQVVRGDSAAYFCASSTGTSGTTDTQYFGPGTRLTVL.

J is TRBJ2-7 and V is TRBV20-1; 7 positions match TRBD2. CDR1 and CDR2 (germline): DFQATT, SNEGSKA (reference sequence). The CDR3 has 14 amino acids. V was pared by 3 bases and J by 0 bases, with 5 bases of the junction left unmatched. The CDR3 loop is CSARVGGSSYEQYF. CDR3 coding DNA: TGCAGTGCTAGGGTCGGGGGGAGCTCCTACGAGCAGTACTTC.

The rearrangement joins TRBV28 to TRBJ1-1, with 7 bases identical to TRBD1. CDR3 length: 16 residues. J lost 0 bases, V lost 6 bases, and 10 bases had no gene match. Germline V gives CDR1 MDHEN, CDR2 SYDVKM. The CDR3 bases are TGTGCCAGCAGAAACTCCCCGGGACAGCTGAACACTGAAGCTTTCTTT. The encoded protein is CASRNSPGQLNTEAFF.

V is TRBV7-9 and J is TRBJ1-1, with D uncertain. Germline-derived CDR1 and CDR2 are SEHNR and FQNEAQ (reference sequence). The CDR3 covers 13 residues. Trimming pared 7 bases from V and 1 base from J, leaving 10 bases between. As DNA, the CDR3 is TGTGCCAGCACAGGACGGGAGAACACTGAAGCTTTCTTT. It specifies CASTGRENTEAFF.

V and J are TRBV29-1 and TRBJ2-2, with D perhaps TRBD2 (5 bases). The CDR3 runs to 13 residues. V lost 7 bases and J lost 1, with 10 bases in between. CDR1 is SQVTM and CDR2 is ANQGSEA in the germline V gene. CDR3 sequence reads: CSGRAENTGELFF. The CDR3 nucleotides read TGCAGCGGGCGGGCAGAGAACACCGGGGAGCTGTTTTTT.

This chain links TRBV7-9 with TRBJ2-5, with D possibly matching TRBD2 (5 bases). Germline V gene sequence: CDR1 SEHNR, CDR2 FQNEAQ (reference sequence). With 5 bases removed from V and 5 bases from J, the gap between germline ends came to 15 bases. This CDR3 is built from 14 residues. The CDR3 nucleotides are TGTGCCAGCAGCCCAGGAGTCGGGGTTGAGACCCAGTACTTC. As protein: CASSPGVGVETQYF. The full variable domain, completed using reference TRBV7-9 and TRBJ2-5, is DTGVSQNPRHKITKRGQNVTFRCDPISEHNRLYWYRQTLGQGPEFLTYFQNEAQLEKSRLLSDRFSAERPKGSFSTLEIQRTEQGDSAMYLCASSPGVGVETQYFGPGTRLLVL.

As regards this clonotype: The junction departs from the called germline gene at one end, perhaps through a read error. The chain joins TRBV6-5 to TRBJ2-1, with a tentative D call TRBD1 (6 bases). CDR1 is MNHEY, CDR2 SVGAGI, per germline. This CDR3 comprises 16 residues. CDR3 DNA sequence: TGTGCCAGCAGTTACGCTCTTGGACAGATATACAGTGAGCAGTTCTTC. Translating it yields CASSYALGQIYSEQFF.

The chain has TRBV19 and TRBJ1-2; D gene ambiguous. Germline V CDR1 and CDR2: LNHDA, SQIVND (reference sequence). This CDR3 is built from 12 residues. V shed 10 bases and J shed 8 bases, with 17 bases lying between them. CDR3 nucleotides: TGTGCCACTGGACGGAGATTCGAAGGCTACACCTTC. Amino acids: CATGRRFEGYTF.

In its sample, this clonotype was seen once. This chain uses TRBV4-1 with TRBJ1-1; no clear D gene. CDR3 length: 15 residues. V dropped 0 bases and J dropped 2 bases, with 10 bases sitting between them. Germline CDR1 MGHRA, CDR2 YSYEKL. The CDR3 region has the DNA TGCGCCAGCAGCCAAGAGGCCAACAAAAACACTGAAGCTTTCTTT. It encodes CASSQEANKNTEAFF.

The rearrangement links TRBV5-1 to TRBJ1-1; 10 bases match TRBD1. Unmatched junction bases numbered 9, after V lost 4 bases and J lost 3 bases. This CDR3 region has 16 residues. CDR1 and CDR2 from the germline V gene are SGHRS and YFSETQ. CDR3 coding DNA: TGCGCCAGCAGCCCAGGGACAGGGGATTTTGACACTGAAGCTTTCTTT. It translates to CASSPGTGDFDTEAFF. The full variable domain, in which reference TRBV5-1 and TRBJ1-1 provide the parts outside the CDR3, is KAGVTQTPRYLIKTRGQQVTLSCSPISGHRSVSWYQQTPGQGLQFLFEYFSETQRNKGNFPGRFSGRQFSNSRSEMNVSTLELGDSALYLCASSPGTGDFDTEAFFGQGTRLTVV.

The J gene is TRBJ1-1, the V gene TRBV6-5; 7 positions match TRBD1. Germline V gene data show CDR1 as MNHEY and CDR2 as SVGAGI. The CDR3 totals 15 residues. V lost 4 bases, J lost 0 bases, and 5 bases stayed unmatched. CDR3 in DNA: TGTGCCAGCAGTTCCCAAACAGGGGTGAACACTGAAGCTTTCTTT. This sequence encodes CASSSQTGVNTEAFF.

The V gene is TRBV6-6, the J gene TRBJ2-1; D unresolved. Trimming took 2 bases from V and 6 from J, leaving 5 bases between them. Germline V gene sequence: CDR1 MNHNY, CDR2 SVGAGI (reference sequence). This CDR3 is 12 amino acids long. The CDR3 reads CASSYRSNEQFF. The CDR3 DNA sequence: TGTGCCAGCAGTTACAGGAGCAATGAGCAGTTCTTC.

J is TRBJ2-3 and V is TRBV7-3; 10 bases are a match to TRBD2. V trimming: 3 bases; J trimming: 4 bases; junction bases outside the gene matches: 4. The CDR3 extends over 15 amino acids. Germline V gene lookup returns CDR1 SGHTA and CDR2 FQGTGA. DNA of the CDR3: TGTGCCAGCAGCTTGGGGACTAGCGTACCAGATACGCAGTATTTT. Its protein product is CASSLGTSVPDTQYF.

V usage is TRBV4-1 and J usage is TRBJ2-7, with D unclear. This CDR3 comprises 15 residues. Trimming cost V 1 base and J 4 bases, with 14 bases left between them. Germline V CDR1 and CDR2: MGHRA, YSYEKL. CDR3 DNA sequence: TGCGCCAGCAGCCAAGGAACATCATCAGGATACGAGCAGTACTTC. This encodes CASSQGTSSGYEQYF.

The chain uses TRBV19 and TRBJ2-2; D is possibly TRBD1 (6 bases). Germline V gene sequence: CDR1 LNHDA, CDR2 SQIVND (reference sequence). The V end lost 3 bases, the J end lost 4 bases, and 18 bases lay between the germline ends. This CDR3 comprises 17 residues. The CDR3 coding sequence is TGTGCCAGTAGTATTACCCACTTAATCAGGGGCACCGGGGAGCTGTTTTTT. Protein: CASSITHLIRGTGELFF.

The V call is TRBV30, the J call TRBJ2-3, with TRBD1 matching 9 bases. The CDR3 length is 13 residues. Germline V gene lookup returns CDR1 GTSNPN and CDR2 SVGIG (reference sequence). V lost 3 bases to trimming and J lost 4 bases; unmatched junction nucleotides: 2. CDR3 region: CAWRGTGPDTQYF. CDR3 bases: TGTGCCTGGAGGGGGACAGGGCCAGATACGCAGTATTTT. Full variable domain (missing parts from reference TRBV30 and TRBJ2-3): SQTIHQWPATLVQPVGSPLSLECTVEGTSNPNLYWYRQAAGRGLQLLFYSVGIGQISSEVPQNLSASRPQDRQFILSSKKLLLSDSGFYLCAWRGTGPDTQYFGPGTRLTVL.

The CDR3 coding sequence is TGTGCCTGGGGGATCGTTATCTTCCCCAATGAGCAGTTCTTC. Protein: CAWGIVIFPNEQFF. The rearrangement joins TRBV30 to TRBJ2-1; D call uncertain. Trimming removed 5 bases at V and 6 bases at J, with 17 bases between. CDR3 length equals 14 residues. CDR1 and CDR2 from the germline V gene are GTSNPN and SVGIG (reference sequence).

The chain links TRBV29-1 to TRBJ1-2; D is uncertain. This CDR3 is built from 13 residues. Germline CDR1 reads SQVTM; CDR2 reads ANQGSEA. Trimming cost V 1 base and J 3 bases, with 9 bases left between them. CDR3 sequence (DNA): TGCAGCGTTGAAGGCGCTACCTACTATGGCTACACCTTC. Its translation is CSVEGATYYGYTF.

The CDR3 nucleotides are TGTGCCAGTACCGGGACAGGTGGGGACACTGAAGCTTTCTTT. Protein: CASTGTGGDTEAFF. J is TRBJ1-1 and V is TRBV19; 8 nucleotides line up with TRBD1. The V segment lost 7 bases and the J segment 3 bases; nucleotides outside the gene matches: 7. Germline V gene data show CDR1 as LNHDA and CDR2 as SQIVND (reference sequence). There are 14 residues in the CDR3.

The genes are TRBV29-1 and TRBJ2-1; tentative D call: TRBD2 (6 bases). With 3 bases removed from V and 8 bases from J, the gap between germline ends came to 11 bases. Per germline, CDR1 SQVTM and CDR2 ANQGSEA. The CDR3 has 12 residues. The CDR3 sequence: CSVEAREDEQFF. In nucleotides, the CDR3 is TGCAGCGTTGAGGCAAGGGAGGATGAGCAGTTCTTC.

The chain uses TRBV20-1 and TRBJ1-1; no clear D gene. With 0 bases removed from V and 8 bases from J, the gap between germline ends came to 10 bases. The CDR3 spans 12 residues. Germline-derived CDR1 and CDR2 are DFQATT and SNEGSKA (reference sequence). The CDR3 reads CSARDPRREAFF. CDR3 nucleotides: TGCAGTGCTAGAGACCCGAGGAGGGAAGCTTTCTTT.

This clonotype has only a few counts. The J gene is TRBJ2-5, the V gene TRBV28, with 14 bases lining up with TRBD2. The CDR3 covers 18 residues. Looked up from germline, CDR1 is MDHEN and CDR2 is SYDVKM. V dropped 4 bases and J dropped 5; count of bases not matched to a gene: 12. DNA of the CDR3: TGTGCCAGCAGTTCCAGACTAGCGGGAGGGCCGGGTCGGGAGACCCAGTACTTC. This sequence encodes CASSSRLAGGPGRETQYF.